This T cell receptor (beta chain) was captured by sequencing in a study of T cells in Graves' hyperthyroidism and ophthalmopathy (dated by TCRdb to between 2018 and 2021). A note on the overall study: Peripheral blood samples were taken at initial diagnosis, before any treatment was given. In several Graves' hyperthyroidism patients, the study also compared T-cell repertoires from thyroid tissue with T-cell repertoires from blood. The approximately 90 discovery patients were randomly split 7:3 into training and test sets. TCR V-J signatures able to tell the groups apart were searched for in a discovery cohort of approximately 95 patients, of whom more than 40 had Graves' ophthalmopathy and about 60 had stable Graves' hyperthyroidism. TCR Vbeta CDR3 sequencing of 130 to 150 peripheral blood samples (over 40 ophthalmopathy, some 75 hyperthyroidism and about 17 progressor patients) is reported in the paper. Prospective prediction of ophthalmopathy was tested in an independent validation cohort of some 20 hyperthyroidism patients and 17 patients who later progressed to ophthalmopathy. After blood sampling, hyperthyroidism patients were treated with methimazole at a starting dose of 30 mg daily, and ophthalmopathy patients were treated with high-dose intravenous methylprednisolone.

Amplification of TCR beta CDR3 regions was carried out from RNA transcripts. The TCR CDR3 was subjected to a first round of RT-PCR using the HTBI primer set and the Qiagen OneStep RT-PCR kit. A second multiplex PCR round built the libraries, followed by size selection and purification. The libraries were sequenced on an Illumina HiSeq2000 using paired-end 100 bp reads. Under the source paper's analysis protocol: SOAPnuke was used to process the raw data, with reads discarded if the reads contained adapters or uncalled bases, had a mean Phred below 15, or lacked an exact constant-primer or identifier match. COPE v1.2.5 was used to merge high-quality paired reads, and clonotypes were defined as unique nucleotide sequences. MiTCR v1.1 was used to align the clonotypes against IMGT TRBV, TRBD and TRBJ reference segments. Analysis was restricted to V-J combinations with a frequency above 0.0001, which covered roughly 99% of repertoires. A TCS score was defined as the ratio of F50 (clonal expansion) to E x V (chaos), with BLOSUM62-based TCRdist applied between CDR3 peptides within each V-J. Welch's t-statistics and random forest reduced just over 500 V-J features to roughly 13, which were used in a naive Bayes classifier (R e1071). Clones were called with MiXCR by TCRdb after fastp trimmed the public reads at Q25, and only in-frame beta chains were retained. Each record represents a unique CDR3 protein, reported with the most common genes and DNA among its rows. What appears here as the V and J calls and clone size reflects TCRdb's work, not the paper's. Here the sample has about 560,000 distinct CDR3 sequences; 15% to 19% occur a single time. The ten largest make up around 6.6% of the sample.

Points the paper makes about the study in general: Sample size was not statistically predetermined, and blinding of investigators to group allocation was not performed. Most expanded thyroid clonotypes (frequency above 0.001) were also found in blood, which suggests that blood repertoires may mirror thyroid immune responses. During validation, the model predicted progression to ophthalmopathy a median of about 6.3 months ahead of onset, with around 71% sensitivity and 72.22% specificity. A model built on a 13 V-J signature distinguished ophthalmopathy from stable hyperthyroidism, reaching 85% to 90% sensitivity and under 84% specificity in cross-validation and 80%/75% in testing.

Stable Graves' hyperthyroidism was defined as the absence of progression to ophthalmopathy over 18 months of follow-up. Hyperthyroidism patients were newly diagnosed, had a disease duration of under 2 months, and were aged 18 to 65 years. Any patient with an uncontrolled infection, another autoimmune disease, pregnancy or lactation was excluded. Diagnoses were established on the basis of clinical symptoms, serum thyroxine and TRAb, thyroid ultrasound, and orbital computed tomography. Ficoll-Paque density gradient centrifugation was used to isolate PBMCs from 10 ml of fresh peripheral blood. Trizol reagent was used to extract total RNA, and RNA quality was then checked on an Agilent 2100 Bioanalyzer. At least ten counts were recorded for this clonotype. Its recognized antigen is unknown. One base away there is no much larger clone; base qualities are not given. The source material was blood. The sequence came from a woman in her 30s with Graves' hyperthyroidism.

For the CDR3, the sequence is CAWSVLLSRVDYEQYF. DNA sequence: TGTGCCTGGAGTGTACTCCTTTCCAGGGTCGACTACGAGCAGTACTTC. This chain is built from TRBV30 and TRBJ2-7, with TRBD1 as a weak D call on 5 bases. The CDR3, from cysteine to phenylalanine, totals 16 residues. Only the CDR3 portion is preserved as DNA: 48 bases, with reading frame beginning at the first base. Sequences GTSNPN (CDR1) and SVGIG (CDR2) are obtained from the germline V gene (reference sequence). The trim is 0 bases for V and 3 bases for J, with a gap of 18 bases between the germline ends.